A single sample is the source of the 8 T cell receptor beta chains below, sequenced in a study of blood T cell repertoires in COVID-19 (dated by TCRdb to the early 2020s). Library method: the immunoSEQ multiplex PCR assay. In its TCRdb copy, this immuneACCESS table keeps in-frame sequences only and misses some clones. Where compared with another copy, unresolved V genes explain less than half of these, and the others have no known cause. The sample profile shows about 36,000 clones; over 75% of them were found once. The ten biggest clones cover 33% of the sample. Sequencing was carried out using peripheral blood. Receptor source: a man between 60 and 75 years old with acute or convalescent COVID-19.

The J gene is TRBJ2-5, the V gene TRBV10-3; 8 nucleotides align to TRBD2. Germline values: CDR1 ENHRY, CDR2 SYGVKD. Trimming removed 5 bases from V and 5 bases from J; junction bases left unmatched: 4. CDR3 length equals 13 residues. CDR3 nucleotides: TGTGCCATCAGTTCTAGCGGGTTTGAGACCCAGTACTTC. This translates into CAISSSGFETQYF.

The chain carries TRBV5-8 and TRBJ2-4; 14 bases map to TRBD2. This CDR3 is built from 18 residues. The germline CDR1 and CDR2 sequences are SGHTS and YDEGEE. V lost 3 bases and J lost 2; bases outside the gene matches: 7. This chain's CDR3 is CASSSGTSGSLSKNIQYF. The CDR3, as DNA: TGTGCCAGCAGCTCCGGGACTAGCGGGAGCTTGTCCAAAAACATTCAGTACTTC. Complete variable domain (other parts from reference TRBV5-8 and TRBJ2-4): EAGVTQSPTHLIKTRGQQATLRCSPISGHTSVYWYQQALGLGLQFLLWYDEGEERNRGNFPPRFSGRQFPNYSSELNVNALELEDSALYLCASSSGTSGSLSKNIQYFGAGTRLSVL.

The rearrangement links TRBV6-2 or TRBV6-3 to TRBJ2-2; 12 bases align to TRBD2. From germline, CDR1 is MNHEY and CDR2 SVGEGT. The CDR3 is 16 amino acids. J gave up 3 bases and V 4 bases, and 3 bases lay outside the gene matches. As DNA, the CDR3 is TGTGCCAGCAGTTCGGGGACTAGCGGGTACACCGGGGAGCTGTTTTTT. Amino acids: CASSSGTSGYTGELFF.

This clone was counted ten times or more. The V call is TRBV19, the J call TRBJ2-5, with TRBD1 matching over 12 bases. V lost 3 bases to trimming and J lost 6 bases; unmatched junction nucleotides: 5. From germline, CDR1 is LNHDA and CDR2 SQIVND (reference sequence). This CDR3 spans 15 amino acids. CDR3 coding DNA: TGTGCCAGTAGTATGAGGGGACAGGGGGCTCAGACCCAGTACTTC. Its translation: CASSMRGQGAQTQYF.

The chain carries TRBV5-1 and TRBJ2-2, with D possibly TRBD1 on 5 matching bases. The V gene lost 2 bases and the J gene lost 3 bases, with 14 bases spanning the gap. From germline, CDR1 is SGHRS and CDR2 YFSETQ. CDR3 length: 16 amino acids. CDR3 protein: CASSLLTVRDTGELFF. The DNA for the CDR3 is TGCGCCAGCAGCTTATTGACAGTTCGGGACACCGGGGAGCTGTTTTTT.

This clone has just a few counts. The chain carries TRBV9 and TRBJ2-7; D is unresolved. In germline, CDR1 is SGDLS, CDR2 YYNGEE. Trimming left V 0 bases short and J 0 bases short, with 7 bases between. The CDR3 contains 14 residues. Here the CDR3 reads CASSVDHFSYEQYF. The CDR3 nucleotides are TGTGCCAGCAGCGTAGACCACTTCTCCTACGAGCAGTACTTC.

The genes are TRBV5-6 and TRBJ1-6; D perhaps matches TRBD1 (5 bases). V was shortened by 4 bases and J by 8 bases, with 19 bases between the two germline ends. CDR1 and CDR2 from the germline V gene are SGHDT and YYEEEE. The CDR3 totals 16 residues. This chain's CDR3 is CASSRSDRRGDSPLHF. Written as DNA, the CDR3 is TGTGCCAGCAGCAGATCTGACCGAAGGGGTGATTCACCCCTCCACTTT.

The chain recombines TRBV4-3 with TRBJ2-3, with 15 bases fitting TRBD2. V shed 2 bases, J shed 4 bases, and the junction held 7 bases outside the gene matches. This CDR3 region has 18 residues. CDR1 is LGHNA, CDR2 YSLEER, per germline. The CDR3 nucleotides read TGCGCCAGCAGCCAATCCGACGGACTAGCGGGAGGGCCAGATACGCAGTATTTT. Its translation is CASSQSDGLAGGPDTQYF.